The 17 T cell receptor beta chains given below trace back to one sample, sequenced in a study of T cells after posttransplantation cyclophosphamide. The data were produced by immunoSEQ multiplex PCR, yet TCRdb's version contains in-frame clones alone and is incomplete. Sampling found roughly 5,400 clones, none seen once. Cyclophosphamide on days +3 and +4 followed busulfan-fludarabine conditioning and a marrow graft. The sequences come from PBMCs, collected after allogeneic stem cell transplant with posttransplant cyclophosphamide. The receptors were sampled from a female patient aged 30-39 years who received an allogeneic stem cell transplant from an unrelated donor, was CMV-positive, and had acute and chronic GVHD. Part of the T cell pool may stem from the graft donor.

The sample holds a few counts of this clone. CDR3 DNA sequence: TGTGCCAGCGCACGCCGGGGGGCATCTGTCACCTACGAGCAGTACTTC. Amino acid sequence: CASARRGASVTYEQYF. This chain joins TRBV2 and TRBJ2-7; the D gene is possibly TRBD2 (7 bases). The CDR3 runs 16 residues. Germline lookup yields CDR1 SNHLY and CDR2 FYNNEI. V lost 8 bases and J lost 2, with 22 bases in between.

This clone came up many times. The chain carries TRBV5-5 and TRBJ1-5; unclear D gene. Germline-derived CDR1 and CDR2 are SGHKS and YYEKEE (reference sequence). V was trimmed by 0 bases and J by 6 bases, leaving 10 bases between them. The length of the CDR3 is 14 residues. CDR3 nucleotide sequence: TGTGCCAGCAGCTTGGCTGGTCCGAGTCAGCCCCAGCATTTT. Residues: CASSLAGPSQPQHF.

At least ten counts were recorded for this clone. The gene calls are TRBV2 and TRBJ2-3, with 7 bases that match TRBD2. The CDR3 has 14 amino acids. CDR1 is SNHLY, CDR2 FYNNEI, per germline. V lost 5 bases to trimming and J lost 3 bases; unmatched junction nucleotides: 5. The CDR3 sequence is CASSPRTRTDTQYF. The CDR3 coding sequence is TGTGCCAGCAGTCCGCGGACTAGGACAGATACGCAGTATTTT.

Many counts were recorded for this clone. CDR3 sequence reads: CASSIQGAGDEQFF. In DNA form, the CDR3 reads TGTGCCAGTAGTATTCAGGGGGCTGGGGATGAGCAGTTCTTC. The gene calls are TRBV19 and TRBJ2-1, with 8 bases aligning to TRBD1. V was clipped by 3 bases and J by 8 bases; unmatched bases: 6. The germline gives CDR1 LNHDA, CDR2 SQIVND (reference sequence). CDR3 size: 14 residues.

This clone was recorded many times. This rearrangement joins TRBV5-4 to TRBJ2-7, with D possibly being TRBD2 (5 bases). Looked up from germline, CDR1 is SGHNT and CDR2 is YYREEE (reference sequence). Trimming shortened V by 2 bases and J by 4 bases, and 19 bases separated the two germline ends. The CDR3 runs 16 residues. For the CDR3, the DNA is TGTGCCAGCAGCTTATGGACGGGATCTTTGAGGTACGAGCAGTACTTC. Translated: CASSLWTGSLRYEQYF.

This clone was detected a few times. The chain carries TRBV2 and TRBJ2-5; D call uncertain. The J call may be in error: the DNA end matches TRBJ2-7 better. This CDR3 has 12 residues. Germline V lookup: CDR1 SNHLY, CDR2 FYNNEI. CDR3 residues: CASSETYYEQYF. The CDR3 DNA follows: TGTGCCAGCAGTGAAACCTACTACGAGCAGTACTTC.

This clone occurred a few times. The chain links TRBV6-6 to TRBJ2-2; D possibly corresponds to TRBD2 (6 bases). The ends were cut back, 8 bases at V and 2 bases at J, with 9 bases in the middle. Germline V gene data show CDR1 as MNHNY and CDR2 as SVGAGI (reference sequence). The CDR3 is 13 amino acids. The CDR3 DNA sequence: TGTGCCAGCGGGACTTCAAACACCGGGGAGCTGTTTTTT. Amino acid sequence: CASGTSNTGELFF.

This clone was observed at least ten times. V is TRBV7-2 and J is TRBJ2-1, with 9 bases identical to TRBD2. Germline CDR1 SGHTA, CDR2 FQGNSA. V shed 4 bases, J shed 9 bases, and the junction held 4 bases outside the gene matches. The CDR3 is 13 amino acids. The CDR3 is CASSYSGRREQFF. The CDR3 DNA sequence: TGTGCCAGCAGCTATAGCGGGAGACGTGAGCAGTTCTTC.

This clone occurred many times. Compared with germline, one end of the junction differs, possibly owing to a read error. CDR3 in DNA: TGTGCTAGCAGCGCTGGACAGGGCGGCACCGGGGAGCTGTTTTTT. Its protein is CASSAGQGGTGELFF. This chain connects TRBV7-7 to TRBJ2-2, with 8 bases matching TRBD1. The CDR3 totals 15 residues. CDR1 is SSHAT, CDR2 FNYEAQ, per germline (reference sequence).

Many counts were recorded for this clone. The V call is TRBV18, the J call TRBJ2-3, with D unclear. Between the trimmed V and J ends, which lost 5 bases and 5 bases, there was a span of 5 bases. Germline lookup yields CDR1 KGHSH and CDR2 LQKENI. There are 11 residues in the CDR3. CDR3 nucleotide sequence: TGTGCCAGCTCATCCTTAGATACGCAGTATTTT. This translates into CASSSLDTQYF.

In its sample, this clone was seen many times. The chain has TRBV5-8 and TRBJ1-1, with D unresolved. Germline-derived CDR1 and CDR2 are SGHTS and YDEGEE. This CDR3 spans 13 amino acids. V lost 0 bases, J lost 6 bases, and 9 bases lay in between. Written as DNA, the CDR3 is TGTGCCAGCAGCTTGGCCCGTCTGTCTGAAGCTTTCTTT. It translates to CASSLARLSEAFF.

This clone appeared many times. The J gene is TRBJ2-1, the V gene TRBV9, with TRBD1 matching 10 bases. Unmatched junction bases numbered 6, after V lost 4 bases and J lost 5 bases. CDR3 size: 15 residues. CDR1 is SGDLS and CDR2 is YYNGEE in the germline V gene. CDR3 sequence: CASSMRQGANNEQFF. The CDR3 DNA reads TGTGCCAGCAGCATGCGACAGGGGGCCAACAATGAGCAGTTCTTC.

The table lists this clone with a few counts. The chain has TRBV9 and TRBJ1-6; D not certain. The CDR3 totals 15 residues. The germline V gene has CDR1 SGDLS and CDR2 YYNGEE. Trimming stripped 0 bases from V and 9 bases from J, with 13 bases between. The CDR3 DNA sequence: TGTGCCAGCAGCGTAGGATCCGCAGAGGTTTCACCCCTCCACTTT. It codes for CASSVGSAEVSPLHF.

This clone was picked up many times. The CDR3 here is CASRFQGAGGYTF. The CDR3 coding sequence is TGTGCCAGCAGGTTTCAGGGGGCTGGTGGCTACACCTTC. This chain connects TRBV25-1 to TRBJ1-2; 8 bases are a match to TRBD1. CDR3 length: 13 residues. Germline trimming cut 6 bases from V and 7 bases from J; bases unmatched to any gene: 7. The germline CDR1 and CDR2 sequences are MGHDK and SYGVNS.

This clone was seen at least ten times. The V call is TRBV7-2, the J call TRBJ2-7, with TRBD1 as a possible D gene (5 bases). Trimming cost V 1 base and J 7 bases, with 14 bases left between them. The germline CDR1 and CDR2 sequences are SGHTA and FQGNSA. The CDR3 sequence is 14 residues long. The CDR3 protein is CASSLDGQGREQYF. DNA of the CDR3: TGTGCCAGCAGCTTAGACGGCCAGGGTCGAGAGCAGTACTTC.

In this sample, this clone turned up many times. This chain uses TRBV12-5 with TRBJ2-5, with D possibly TRBD1 on 6 matching bases. The V and J ends lost 2 bases and 2 bases respectively, with 15 bases between them. The length of the CDR3 is 16 residues. Germline values: CDR1 LGHNT, CDR2 FRNRAP. Written as DNA, the CDR3 is TGTGCTAGTGGTTTGACCCCCACGACAGGTCAAGAGACCCAGTACTTC. Encoded protein: CASGLTPTTGQETQYF.

This clone was counted many times. This chain links TRBV5-6 with TRBJ2-5; no clear D gene. There are 15 residues in the CDR3. CDR1 and CDR2 (germline): SGHDT, YYEEEE. V dropped 0 bases and J dropped 4 bases, with 13 bases sitting between them. The CDR3 DNA reads as TGTGCCAGCAGCTTGGCCAGGATCGAGTTAGAGACCCAGTACTTC. As protein: CASSLARIELETQYF.